A selection of T cell receptor beta chains follows, all from one sample in a study of T cells after yellow fever vaccination. A single record per CDR3 protein comes from TCRdb applying MiXCR to the 5' RACE reads. The sample lists some 200,000 distinct CDR3 sequences, roughly 9.6% occurring once. The sample in question was CD8+ T cells sorted from PBMCs, obtained 15 days after the yellow fever booster vaccination. These receptors all come from a man younger than 30 who received the YFV17D yellow fever vaccine. The CDR3 runs from the conserved cysteine through the conserved F or W. A D gene is named only where the DNA matches it firmly. Clone sizes are given selectively: once, few, many, or a class where the clone is expanded.

D,J,size,V,DNA,CDR3
-,TRBJ2-2,-,TRBV7-3,TGTGCCAGCAGTTCCCAGGAATTCAACGGGGAGCTGTTTTTT,CASSSQEFNGELFF
-,TRBJ1-5,-,TRBV2,TGTGCCAGCAGTGGGTTGGGGGGGAATCAGCCCCAGCATTTT,CASSGLGGNQPQHF
-,TRBJ2-3,few,TRBV4-1,TGCGCCAGCAGCCAATTCGACGAGCCAGATACGCAGTATTTT,CASSQFDEPDTQYF
-,TRBJ2-3,-,TRBV27,TGTGCCAGCGCCTTCGGGGGCGCAGATACGCAGTATTTT,CASAFGGADTQYF
-,TRBJ2-7,few,TRBV6-2/TRBV6-3,TGTGCCAGCAGAATGGACAGCAGCTCCTACGAGCAGTACTTC,CASRMDSSSYEQYF
-,TRBJ1-2,few,TRBV10-3,TGTGCCATCAGCCCGGTGGTCCCCGCGGATGGCTACACCTTC,CAISPVVPADGYTF
-,TRBJ2-5,-,TRBV11-2,TGTGCCAGCAGCCGATCCCCCTACGGGGTAGGAGAGACCCAGTACTTC,CASSRSPYGVGETQYF
-,TRBJ1-6,few,TRBV25-1,TGTGCCAGCAGTGGATGGGGAGTAAGCTCCTATAATTCACCCCTCCACTTT,CASSGWGVSSYNSPLHF
TRBD1,TRBJ2-5,-,TRBV6-2/TRBV6-3,TGTGCCAGCAGTTTGAATAGCCAGGGGGCAACGAGAAAGACCCAGTACTTC,CASSLNSQGATRKTQYF
-,TRBJ2-3,-,TRBV29-1,TGCAGCGTCGGACCATACACAGATACGCAGTATTTT,CSVGPYTDTQYF
-,TRBJ1-2,-,TRBV4-1,TGCGCCAGCAGCCAAGAGGGCAGGGCCTATGGCTACACCTTC,CASSQEGRAYGYTF
TRBD2,TRBJ2-5,many,TRBV3-1,TGTGCCAGCAGCCAGACTAGCGAGAAGACCCAGTACTTC,CASSQTSEKTQYF
-,TRBJ1-6,-,TRBV5-5,TGTGCCAGCAGCCCGGGACCGAGCTATAATTCACCCCTCCACTTT,CASSPGPSYNSPLHF
TRBD1,TRBJ2-1,few,TRBV7-3,TGTGCCAGCAGCGGACAGGGGACGGGTGAGCATGAGCAGTTCTTC,CASSGQGTGEHEQFF
-,TRBJ1-1,-,TRBV7-9,TGTGCCAGCAGCGCCATCCGGGCGATAAGGACTGAAGCTTTCTTT,CASSAIRAIRTEAFF
-,TRBJ2-7,-,TRBV27,TGTGCCAGCAGTTTGGGGGTGGGCTCCTGCGAGCAGTACTTC,CASSLGVGSCEQYF
-,TRBJ2-4,-,TRBV6-6,TGTGCCAGCGAAGGGGGCAAAAACATTCAGTACTTC,CASEGGKNIQYF
-,TRBJ1-2,-,TRBV5-5,TGTGCCAGCAGCCCGACTGACTTTAACTATGGCTACACCTTC,CASSPTDFNYGYTF
TRBD1,TRBJ2-7,many,TRBV4-2,TGTGCCAGCAGCGCCCCCGGGACAGGCTCCTACGAGCAGTACTTC,CASSAPGTGSYEQYF
-,TRBJ2-5,few,TRBV6-6,TGTGCCAGCAGTTACTCGAGGGTCGCAAGGGAGACCCAGTACTTC,CASSYSRVARETQYF
TRBD2,TRBJ2-5,-,TRBV29-1,TGCAGCGTGGGACTAGCGGGGCGACAAGAGACCCAGTACTTC,CSVGLAGRQETQYF
-,TRBJ2-2,-,TRBV5-1,TGCGCCAGCAGCCCTCCCGGCGGGGTTCCCGGGGAGCTGTTTTTT,CASSPPGGVPGELFF
TRBD2,TRBJ2-5,-,TRBV28,TGTGCCAGCAGTCCCTCGCCGGGAGGGGAGACCCAGTACTTC,CASSPSPGGETQYF
-,TRBJ1-1,few,TRBV5-4,TGTGCCAGCAGCTTTGGGGGCAGTGACACTGAAGCTTTCTTT,CASSFGGSDTEAFF
-,TRBJ2-7,-,TRBV27,TGTGCCAGCAGCATTCGGACCCCTAAAGAGCAGTACTTC,CASSIRTPKEQYF
-,TRBJ2-2,-,TRBV6-6,TGTGCCAGTGAGTCCACCGGGGAGCTGTTTTTT,CASESTGELFF
-,TRBJ1-5,-,TRBV6-5,TGTGCCAGCAGTTACTCGAATAGGGATGGTAGCAATCAGCCCCAGCATTTT,CASSYSNRDGSNQPQHF
-,TRBJ2-7,few,TRBV15,TGTGCCACCAGCCGAGCTCGGGGGGCTCTTGACGAGCAGTACTTC,CATSRARGALDEQYF
TRBD1,TRBJ2-1,-,TRBV27,TGTGCCAGCACATTTCGGACAGGGGCCTTCAATGAGCAGTTCTTC,CASTFRTGAFNEQFF
-,TRBJ2-4,-,TRBV30,TGTGCCTGGAGTGTATTGTGGGTGCAGTACTTC,CAWSVLWVQYF
-,TRBJ1-2,few,TRBV5-5,TGTGCCAGCAGCTTATTCCCGACAGGCACGAAAGCATATGGCTACACCTTC,CASSLFPTGTKAYGYTF
-,TRBJ2-7,few,TRBV4-1,TGCGCCAGCAGCCAAGGTGGGGGGAGATCCTACGAGCAGTACTTC,CASSQGGGRSYEQYF
TRBD1,TRBJ2-1,few,TRBV4-1,TGCGCCAGCAGCCAAGACCCCGACAGGGGGCATCTTGTTTATGAGCAGTTCTTC,CASSQDPDRGHLVYEQFF
TRBD2,TRBJ2-5,-,TRBV9,TGTGCCAGCAGCTCCGGGACTAGCGGAAAAGAGACCCAGTACTTC,CASSSGTSGKETQYF
-,TRBJ2-1,few,TRBV7-2,TGTGCCAGCAGCCCCCGGGTGTCCCCCTACAATGAGCAGTTCTTC,CASSPRVSPYNEQFF
-,TRBJ2-2,-,TRBV20-1,TGCAGTGCTAGTGCGGGGTTTTGGAACACCGGGGAGCTGTTTTTT,CSASAGFWNTGELFF
-,TRBJ2-3,many,TRBV12-3/TRBV12-4,TGTGCCAGCAGCTTTGGAGATACGCAGTATTTT,CASSFGDTQYF
TRBD2,TRBJ2-1,-,TRBV29-1,TGCAGCGTTGAACGGAGCGGGGGGTACAATGAGCAGTTCTTC,CSVERSGGYNEQFF
TRBD1,TRBJ2-4,-,TRBV7-9,TGTGCCAGCAGCCTAACGAACAGGGGGCTAATGGTCAAAAACATTCAGTACTTC,CASSLTNRGLMVKNIQYF
TRBD1,TRBJ2-1,-,TRBV7-9,TGTGCCAGCAGCTTTTCGGACAGGGTCAATGAGCAGTTCTTC,CASSFSDRVNEQFF
-,TRBJ1-2,few,TRBV19,TGTGCCAGTAGTATAGGTCCGGGCCACTATGGCTACACCTTC,CASSIGPGHYGYTF
TRBD1,TRBJ2-7,many,TRBV4-1,TGCGCCAGCAGCCAAATTGGACAGGCGCTCGAGCAGTACTTC,CASSQIGQALEQYF
-,TRBJ1-5,-,TRBV9,TGTGCCAGCAGCCTCCGCCCCATTGCTCAGCCCCAGCATTTT,CASSLRPIAQPQHF
-,TRBJ2-2,-,TRBV6-1,TGTGCCAGCACCTGGTACACCGGGGAGCTGTTTTTT,CASTWYTGELFF
-,TRBJ1-1,-,TRBV4-1,TGCGCCAGCAGCCACCGGGACCTCGGGGGGCCCAGTGAAGCTTTCTTT,CASSHRDLGGPSEAFF
TRBD1,TRBJ1-1,few,TRBV5-1,TGCGCCAGCAGCCCGAGGACAGGCCGGAGGAACACTGAAGCTTTCTTT,CASSPRTGRRNTEAFF
TRBD1,TRBJ1-6,-,TRBV7-9,TGTGCCAGCACCCAAGGACAGGGGAATAATTCACCCCTCCACTTT,CASTQGQGNNSPLHF
TRBD1,TRBJ2-1,few,TRBV12-5,TGTGCTAGTGGTTTGGGCAACAGGGGAGAGCAGTTCTTC,CASGLGNRGEQFF
-,TRBJ2-1,-,TRBV5-4,TGTGCCAGCAGCGAGGGACAAACCTACAATGAGCAGTTCTTC,CASSEGQTYNEQFF
-,TRBJ2-1,many,TRBV24-1,TGTGCCACAGGGGCCTTAAGCTCCTACAATGAGCAGTTCTTC,CATGALSSYNEQFF
TRBD1,TRBJ1-2,-,TRBV29-1,TGCAGCGTTGTGACAGGGCGACGGGGCTACACCTTC,CSVVTGRRGYTF
-,TRBJ2-5,-,TRBV7-9,TGTGCCAGCAGCGACGTGGATGGTAGAGGGTGGGCCCAGTACTTC,CASSDVDGRGWAQYF
-,TRBJ1-2,few,TRBV9,TGTGCCAGCAGCTCCCGTGTAGAGGGTCCGGAAGGCTACACCTTC,CASSSRVEGPEGYTF
-,TRBJ2-6,-,TRBV28,TGTGCCAGCAGTGCCCGGGCGGTGGAAGGGGCCAACGTCCTGACTTTC,CASSARAVEGANVLTF
-,TRBJ1-5,-,TRBV27,TGTGCCAGCAGTTTTGTTGGGAAGGTCTCTAATCAGCCCCAGCATTTT,CASSFVGKVSNQPQHF